This TCR beta chain was sequenced in a study of blood T cell repertoires in COVID-19. Study summary: Specimens from acute and convalescent COVID-19 originated in the United States, Italy and Spain.

How the authors handled the data: Amplification of reference gene primers provided the estimated nucleated cell counts. The repertoire was sequenced with immunoSEQ multiplex PCR; TCRdb's copy has only in-frame clones and lacks some. Clone size and the V and J calls come from that table; the DNA yielded D and trimming. The table records some 140,000 clones, around 80% of them present only once. The germline gives CDR1 SGHVS, CDR2 FNYEAQ. With 5 bases removed from V and 3 bases from J, the gap between germline ends came to 14 bases. This CDR3 region has 14 residues. Sequencing input: peripheral blood. The V call is TRBV7-6, the J call TRBJ2-7, with D possibly being TRBD1 (5 bases). This TCR came from an elderly man with acute or convalescent COVID-19. CDR3 protein: CASSPPGKHYEQYF. As DNA, the CDR3 is TGTGCCAGCAGCCCACCAGGGAAGCACTACGAGCAGTACTTC.